Sequencing of this T cell receptor (beta chain) was carried out in a study of early T cells in non-severe SARS-CoV-2 infection. V dropped 1 base and J dropped 3 bases, with 4 bases sitting between them. The CDR3 runs to 12 residues. Germline lookup yields CDR1 DFQATT and CDR2 SNEGSKA (reference sequence). MiXCR, run by TCRdb on the 5' RACE reads, gives a single entry per CDR3 protein. Found here are tens of thousands of distinct CDR3 sequences, about 10% of them singletons; the top ten hold about 5%. The sample taken for sequencing was whole blood. The rearrangement uses TRBV20-1 and TRBJ2-1; D uncertain. The receptor's source is an adult who was a healthcare worker with PCR-confirmed SARS-CoV-2 infection or an uninfected control (not recorded which). Written as DNA, the CDR3 is TGCAGTGCTAGAGTGGGCTACAATGAGCAGTTCTTC. Its protein product is CSARVGYNEQFF.